These 18 T cell receptor beta chains were sequenced from one sample in a study of blood T cell repertoires in COVID-19. Data came from immunoSEQ multiplex PCR; TCRdb stores just in-frame clones and leaves some out. The sample has roughly 310,000 clones, 85% to 90% seen once. Sequenced material: peripheral blood. These receptors were obtained from a woman in her forties or fifties with active or convalescent COVID-19.

DNA for the CDR3: TGTGCCAGCAGTGAAGCCGGGCAGGGATACGGCTACACCTTC. Protein product: CASSEAGQGYGYTF. The chain couples TRBV2 to TRBJ1-2; perhaps TRBD1 as D (5 bases). Germline loops: CDR1 SNHLY, CDR2 FYNNEI. V lost 0 bases, J lost 8 bases, and 13 bases lay in between. The CDR3 length is 14 residues.

The J gene is TRBJ2-1, the V gene TRBV11-2; D perhaps matches TRBD1 (6 bases). Germline lookup yields CDR1 SGHAT and CDR2 FQNNGV. This CDR3 comprises 19 residues. Deletions cut 8 bases from V and 4 bases from J, with 30 bases between. The CDR3 reads CASRRVGASTPFRYNEQFF. In DNA form, the CDR3 reads TGTGCCAGCCGTCGGGTGGGGGCCTCCACCCCCTTCCGTTACAATGAGCAGTTCTTC.

V usage is TRBV5-3 and J usage is TRBJ2-7; 7 bases are a match to TRBD2. TRBV5-3 falls under the ORF class, with uncertain function. This CDR3 spans 14 amino acids. V trimming: 4 bases; J trimming: 6 bases; junction bases outside the gene matches: 10. As DNA, the CDR3 is TGTGCCAGAAGCCCTCGGGGACTACCACGCGAGCAGTACTTC. Its protein product is CARSPRGLPREQYF.

The chain uses TRBV27 and TRBJ2-7; 8 positions match TRBD2. Germline values: CDR1 MNHEY, CDR2 SMNVEV (reference sequence). Trimming at V came to 6 bases and at J to 4 bases, leaving 8 bases not matched to a gene. The CDR3 sequence is 14 residues long. CDR3 DNA sequence: TGTGCCAGCAGCCCGGGACTAGGGTATTACGAGCAGTACTTC. The encoded protein is CASSPGLGYYEQYF.

This chain links TRBV4-1 with TRBJ2-7; 11 bases agree with TRBD2. The CDR3 extends over 18 amino acids. CDR1 and CDR2 from the germline V gene are MGHRA and YSYEKL. V dropped 0 bases and J dropped 7; count of bases not matched to a gene: 14. The CDR3 sequence is CASSQEGILAGGPREQYF. CDR3 in DNA: TGCGCCAGCAGCCAAGAGGGGATTTTAGCGGGAGGGCCAAGGGAGCAGTACTTC.

The chain joins TRBV3-1 (or the pseudogene TRBV3-2) to TRBJ2-2; TRBD2 matches 10 bases. V shed 1 base, J shed 7 bases, and the junction held 6 bases outside the gene matches. This CDR3 spans 16 amino acids. Germline assignment: CDR1 LGHDT and CDR2 YNNKEL (reference sequence). DNA for the CDR3: TGTGCCAGCAGCCAAGGGGCTAGCGGGAGTGGCGGGGAGCTGTTTTTT. Translating it yields CASSQGASGSGGELFF.

This chain links TRBV5-1 with TRBJ2-7; 9 bases align to TRBD2. Germline assignment: CDR1 SGHRS and CDR2 YFSETQ. Trimming cost V 4 bases and J 5 bases; bases outside gene matches: 13. CDR3 size: 16 residues. This CDR3 reads CASSPLASGIRNEQYF. CDR3 DNA: TGCGCCAGCAGCCCTTTAGCTAGCGGGATACGGAACGAGCAGTACTTC.

The chain's CDR3 is CASSPGDRAQETQYF. The CDR3 DNA is TGTGCCAGCAGCCCGGGCGACAGGGCCCAAGAGACCCAGTACTTC. The rearrangement joins TRBV6-6 to TRBJ2-5, with TRBD1 matching over 7 bases. This CDR3 region has 15 residues. V was clipped by 6 bases and J by 1 base; unmatched bases: 8. From germline, CDR1 is MNHNY and CDR2 SVGAGI (reference sequence).

The chain has TRBV5-1 and TRBJ1-3, with 9 bases that match TRBD1. The germline gives CDR1 SGHRS, CDR2 YFSETQ. The length of the CDR3 is 17 residues. The trim removed 0 bases at V and 3 bases at J, leaving 7 bases unmatched. CDR3 region: CASSLGQTGGFGNTIYF. The CDR3 bases are TGCGCCAGCAGCTTGGGGCAAACAGGGGGCTTTGGAAACACCATATATTTT.

This rearrangement joins TRBV27 to TRBJ2-3; 8 bases match TRBD2. The CDR3 consists of 16 residues. The V gene's germline CDR1 is MNHEY and CDR2 SMNVEV (reference sequence). V dropped 0 bases and J dropped 1; count of bases not matched to a gene: 3. CDR3 bases: TGTGCCAGCAGTTTATCAGGGCGGGGGGGCACAGATACGCAGTATTTT. Protein product: CASSLSGRGGTDTQYF.

The sample holds one count of this clone. This chain uses TRBV7-2 with TRBJ1-6, with D uncertain. V lost 1 base and J lost 7, with 8 bases in between. Germline V gene lookup returns CDR1 SGHTA and CDR2 FQGNSA. CDR3 length: 14 amino acids. The CDR3 sequence is CASSLGVKNSPLHF. The CDR3 nucleotides are TGTGCCAGCAGCTTAGGCGTCAAGAATTCACCCCTCCACTTT. The variable domain in full, with the rest retrieved from reference TRBV7-2 and TRBJ1-6, is GAGVSQSPSNKVTEKGKDVELRCDPISGHTALYWYRQSLGQGLEFLIYFQGNSAPDKSGLPSDRFSAERTGGSVSTLTIQRTQQEDSAVYLCASSLGVKNSPLHFGNGTRLTVT.

The rearrangement uses TRBV9 and TRBJ1-1, with 7 nucleotides matching TRBD1. J was trimmed by 0 bases and V by 6 bases; bases with no gene match: 5. CDR1 and CDR2 from the germline V gene are SGDLS and YYNGEE. The CDR3 runs 14 residues. This CDR3 is CASNPGGLNTEAFF. In nucleotides, the CDR3 is TGTGCCAGCAATCCAGGGGGACTGAACACTGAAGCTTTCTTT.

The chain recombines TRBV11-2 with TRBJ1-1, with 11 bases lining up with TRBD1. CDR3 length: 14 amino acids. V was clipped by 5 bases and J by 4 bases; unmatched bases: 3. Germline V gene lookup returns CDR1 SGHAT and CDR2 FQNNGV. The CDR3 DNA is TGTGCCAGCAGCCAAGGGACAGGGGGCACTGAAGCTTTCTTT. This translates into CASSQGTGGTEAFF.

The rearrangement joins TRBV5-4 to TRBJ1-6, with 8 bases that match TRBD1. V lost 0 bases and J lost 10; bases outside the gene matches: 9. Germline-derived CDR1 and CDR2 are SGHNT and YYREEE (reference sequence). CDR3 length: 16 residues. The CDR3 sequence: CASSLVAGGLGSPLHF. Here the CDR3 DNA reads TGTGCCAGCAGCTTGGTAGCAGGGGGCTTGGGATCACCCCTCCACTTT.

This chain uses TRBV10-1 with TRBJ1-1; a weak D match, TRBD1 (5 bases). Germline V gene data show CDR1 as WNHNN and CDR2 as SYGVQD (reference sequence). This CDR3 has 14 amino acids. The V gene lost 6 bases and the J gene lost 1 base, with 12 bases spanning the gap. CDR3 in DNA: TGCGCCAGCAGCACAGGTCCCCCGAACACTGAAGCTTTCTTT. Amino acid sequence: CASSTGPPNTEAFF.

The V call is TRBV7-8, the J call TRBJ2-3; 9 bases fit TRBD1. CDR3 length: 14 amino acids. CDR1 is SGHVS, CDR2 FQNEAQ, per germline. J was trimmed by 7 bases and V by 3 bases; bases with no gene match: 5. In DNA form, the CDR3 reads TGTGCCAGCAGCTTCGGACAGGGGAGGTATACGCAGTATTTT. It codes for CASSFGQGRYTQYF.

This clone has just one count. The J gene is TRBJ1-2, the V gene TRBV27, with 10 bases fitting TRBD1. With 7 bases clipped from V and 7 bases from J, the junction kept 9 bases outside the gene matches. This CDR3 is 14 amino acids long. The germline CDR1 and CDR2 sequences are MNHEY and SMNVEV (reference sequence). CDR3 loop: CASTPGQGSRGYTF. The CDR3 nucleotides are TGTGCCAGCACCCCGGGACAGGGGAGTCGTGGCTACACCTTC.

This clone was picked up one time. CDR3 loop: CAWRDRGHEKLFF. The CDR3 nucleotides read TGTGCCTGGAGGGACAGGGGACACGAAAAACTGTTTTTT. V and J are TRBV30 and TRBJ1-4; 9 bases are shared with TRBD1. The CDR3 contains 13 residues. Trimming removed 3 bases from V and 8 bases from J; junction bases left unmatched: 4. CDR1 and CDR2 (germline): GTSNPN, SVGIG (reference sequence).